The 5 T cell receptor beta chains below were found in one sample sequenced in a study of blood T cell repertoires in COVID-19. Libraries were prepared by immunoSEQ multiplex PCR; TCRdb keeps only in-frame clonotypes and omits some of them. The sample has approximately 90,000 clones, about nine tenths seen once. Source material: peripheral blood. Receptor source: a man aged 60-69 years with acute or convalescent COVID-19.

This rearrangement joins TRBV24-1 to TRBJ1-5; D remains ambiguous. This CDR3 contains 14 residues. Per the germline V gene, CDR1 is KGHDR and CDR2 is SFDVKD. Trimming took off 4 bases at V and 1 base at J, with 7 bases between the two ends. The CDR3 sequence is CATSDSYSNQPQHF. The DNA of the CDR3 is TGTGCCACCAGTGACTCCTACAGCAATCAGCCCCAGCATTTT.

This chain uses TRBV5-1 with TRBJ2-1; D gene unclear. V lost 2 bases, J lost 9 bases, and 9 bases lay in between. There are 12 residues in the CDR3. Germline CDR1 and CDR2: SGHRS and YFSETQ. Here the CDR3 reads CASSLNFGEQFF. The CDR3 DNA is TGCGCCAGCAGCTTAAACTTCGGTGAGCAGTTCTTC.

V gene TRBV30 combines with J gene TRBJ1-5; D unclear. Trimming took off 1 base at V and 0 bases at J, with 7 bases between the two ends. The CDR3 runs 14 residues. From germline, CDR1 is GTSNPN and CDR2 SVGIG (reference sequence). The CDR3 spells CAWSAVNSNQPQHF. The CDR3 DNA sequence: TGTGCCTGGAGTGCGGTTAATAGCAATCAGCCCCAGCATTTT. Complete variable domain (other parts from reference TRBV30 and TRBJ1-5): SQTIHQWPATLVQPVGSPLSLECTVEGTSNPNLYWYRQAAGRGLQLLFYSVGIGQISSEVPQNLSASRPQDRQFILSSKKLLLSDSGFYLCAWSAVNSNQPQHFGDGTRLSIL.

This rearrangement joins TRBV6-5 to TRBJ2-4; D ambiguous. Germline lookup yields CDR1 MNHEY and CDR2 SVGAGI. The CDR3 contains 14 residues. V dropped 9 bases and J dropped 0 bases, with 12 bases sitting between them. The CDR3 sequence is CASSEILAKNIQYF. CDR3 in DNA: TGTGCCAGTTCGGAGATTTTAGCCAAAAACATTCAGTACTTC.

The chain combines TRBV27 with TRBJ2-2; D is uncertain. V lost 3 bases and J 6 bases, leaving 5 bases between the germline ends. The CDR3 totals 12 residues. CDR1 is MNHEY and CDR2 is SMNVEV in the germline V gene (reference sequence). The CDR3 spells CASSFLPGELFF. CDR3 sequence (DNA): TGTGCCAGCAGTTTCCTCCCCGGGGAGCTGTTTTTT.